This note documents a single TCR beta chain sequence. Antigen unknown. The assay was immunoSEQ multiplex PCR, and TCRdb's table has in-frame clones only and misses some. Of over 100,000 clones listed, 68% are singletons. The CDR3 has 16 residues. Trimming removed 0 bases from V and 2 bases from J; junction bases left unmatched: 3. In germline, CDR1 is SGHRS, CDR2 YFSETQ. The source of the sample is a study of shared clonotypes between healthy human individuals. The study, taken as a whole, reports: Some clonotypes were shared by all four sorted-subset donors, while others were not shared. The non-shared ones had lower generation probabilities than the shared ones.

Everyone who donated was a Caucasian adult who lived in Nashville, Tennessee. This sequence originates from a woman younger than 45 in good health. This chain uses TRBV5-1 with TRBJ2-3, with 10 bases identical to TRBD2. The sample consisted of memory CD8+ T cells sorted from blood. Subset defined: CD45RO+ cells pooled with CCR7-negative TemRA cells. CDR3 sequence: CASSLETSGYTDTQYF. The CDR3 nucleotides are TGCGCCAGCAGCTTGGAGACTAGCGGGTACACAGATACGCAGTATTTT. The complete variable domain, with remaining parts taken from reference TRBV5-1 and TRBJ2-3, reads KAGVTQTPRYLIKTRGQQVTLSCSPISGHRSVSWYQQTPGQGLQFLFEYFSETQRNKGNFPGRFSGRQFSNSRSEMNVSTLELGDSALYLCASSLETSGYTDTQYFGPGTRLTVL.